The entry that follows covers one T cell receptor beta chain sequence. These data come from a study of low-dose radiotherapy and immunotherapy resistance in tumors. Study in general: One day before radiation and immunotherapy, intravenous cyclophosphamide 200 mg/m2 was administered, with this repeated every two weeks.

First-strand cDNA used TRAV- and TRBV-specific primers, covering alpha and beta chains. TCR amplification ran 15 to 20 PCR cycles using constant-region and V-primer adapter primers. TCRdb re-analysed the reads in MiXCR, keeping a single row per CDR3 protein. The sample contains about 6,800 distinct CDR3 sequences, more than 65% of which appear only once. This sequence was found in a human donor with advanced metastatic prostate, ovarian, gallbladder or colorectal cancer (not recorded which). This table probably holds off-target reads from a library built for another chain.

Here the CDR3 reads CASSLAAGGNTGELFF. CDR3 in DNA: TGTGCCAGCAGCTTGGCCGCGGGGGGGAACACCGGGGAGCTGTTTTTT. The chain employs TRBV5-6 and TRBJ2-2; the match to TRBD2 covers 8 bases. Trimming took 0 bases from V and 1 from J; bases not matched to a gene: 2. This CDR3 comprises 16 residues. Germline CDR1 and CDR2: SGHDT and YYEEEE. Using reference TRBV5-6 and TRBJ2-2 for the parts outside the CDR3, the full variable domain is DAGVTQSPTHLIKTRGQQVTLRCSPKSGHDTVSWYQQALGQGPQFIFQYYEEEERQRGNFPDRFSGHQFPNYSSELNVNALLLGDSALYLCASSLAAGGNTGELFFGEGSRLTVL.